Shown below are 18 T cell receptor beta chains from a single sample sequenced in a study of read filtering for tumor transcriptome and immune sequencing. Molecular barcoded adaptors covering alpha/delta and beta/gamma chains were used on roughly 400 ng RNA. TCRdb reprocessed the reads with MiXCR, giving one entry per CDR3 protein. The sample holds roughly 90,000 distinct CDR3 sequences, roughly 21% seen once. Sequencing was carried out using a population of CD138-negative cells sorted from bone marrow. These receptors came from a donor over 35 with multiple myeloma.

In its sample, this clonotype was seen a few times. V is TRBV7-9 and J is TRBJ1-4, with unresolved D. Between the trimmed V and J ends, which lost 1 base and 0 bases, there was a span of 9 bases. This CDR3 comprises 16 residues. Germline CDR1 is SEHNR and CDR2 is FQNEAQ (reference sequence). The CDR3 nucleotides are TGTGCCAGCAGCTTAGGTGCAGGTGCAACTAATGAAAAACTGTTTTTT. Encoded protein: CASSLGAGATNEKLFF.

Concerning this clonotype itself: Being one base from a much bigger clone, this may be a read error. The rearrangement joins TRBV5-1 to TRBJ1-1; D gene uncertain. This CDR3 is 13 amino acids long. The germline gives CDR1 SGHRS, CDR2 YFSETQ. CDR3 nucleotides: TGCGCCAGCACCTTGGTAGGGTTGGCTGAAGCTTTCTTT. Amino acids: CASTLVGLAEAFF.

The sample holds many counts of this clonotype. V gene TRBV5-1 combines with J gene TRBJ1-4, with TRBD1 matching 7 bases. The CDR3 covers 14 residues. Germline CDR1 is SGHRS and CDR2 is YFSETQ. V shed 4 bases, J shed 6 bases, and the junction held 6 bases outside the gene matches. CDR3 sequence reads: CASSRTGPDEKLFF. Here the CDR3 DNA reads TGCGCCAGCAGCCGGACAGGTCCCGATGAAAAACTGTTTTTT.

The chain employs TRBV4-1 and TRBJ1-2; D not resolved. CDR3 length: 14 residues. Trimming removed 2 bases from V and 0 bases from J, with 7 bases in between. Germline V gives CDR1 MGHRA, CDR2 YSYEKL. CDR3 coding DNA: TGCGCCAGCAGCCAATCCCCAGCTAACTATGGCTACACCTTC. Translation: CASSQSPANYGYTF.

This clonotype appeared many times. This rearrangement joins TRBV6-1 to TRBJ1-1; D is possibly TRBD1 (6 bases). Trimming pared 4 bases from V and 5 bases from J, leaving 17 bases between. This CDR3 spans 15 amino acids. CDR1 MNHNS and CDR2 SASEGT come from the germline V gene. CDR3 sequence (DNA): TGTGCCAGCAGTGTCGATGGGGGGCCAACAACTGAAGCTTTCTTT. Residues: CASSVDGGPTTEAFF.

This clonotype was counted ten times or more. The genes are TRBV29-1 and TRBJ2-6; no definite D call. V was pared by 3 bases and J by 3 bases, with 9 bases between. The CDR3 length is 14 residues. The germline CDR1 and CDR2 sequences are SQVTM and ANQGSEA. CDR3 loop: CSVDQNGGANVLTF. CDR3 DNA sequence: TGCAGCGTTGATCAGAACGGTGGGGCCAACGTCCTGACTTTC. The full variable domain, its missing parts supplied by reference TRBV29-1 and TRBJ2-6, is SAVISQKPSRDICQRGTSLTIQCQVDSQVTMMFWYRQQPGQSLTLIATANQGSEATYESGFVIDKFPISRPNLTFSTLTVSNMSPEDSSIYLCSVDQNGGANVLTFGAGSRLTVL.

This clonotype was counted ten times or more. V is TRBV7-2 and J is TRBJ2-7, with D perhaps TRBD2 (6 bases). This CDR3 has 14 amino acids. Germline V gives CDR1 SGHTA, CDR2 FQGNSA. Trimming stripped 5 bases from V and 5 bases from J, with 16 bases between. CDR3 sequence (DNA): TGTGCCAGCAGCATTCCGGGACTGAGCGACGAGCAGTACTTC. It encodes CASSIPGLSDEQYF.

This clonotype occurred many times. The chain combines TRBV12-3 or TRBV12-4 with TRBJ1-4; 7 bases are a match to TRBD1. The trim removed 3 bases at V and 11 bases at J, leaving 12 bases unmatched. The CDR3 spans 15 residues. The CDR3 DNA reads as TGTGCCAGCAGTTTCACAGGGGTCGCCGGGGGGAAACTGTTTTTT. It specifies CASSFTGVAGGKLFF.

The CDR3 loop reads CASSPRDDEKLFF. DNA for the CDR3: TGCGCCAGCAGCCCCCGGGACGATGAAAAACTGTTTTTT. The chain combines TRBV5-1 with TRBJ1-4, with D possibly matching TRBD1 (5 bases). This CDR3 spans 13 amino acids. Trimming pared 4 bases from V and 6 bases from J, leaving 10 bases between. Germline V gene sequence: CDR1 SGHRS, CDR2 YFSETQ.

The V gene is TRBV5-1, the J gene TRBJ2-3; D may be TRBD1 (6 bases). Germline-derived CDR1 and CDR2 are SGHRS and YFSETQ. Trimming removed 5 bases from V and 3 bases from J, with 13 bases in between. There are 14 residues in the CDR3. The CDR3 here is CASRRGLATDTQYF. In DNA, the CDR3 is TGCGCCAGCAGGAGGGGGTTAGCAACAGATACGCAGTATTTT.

This chain joins TRBV5-1 and TRBJ1-1; D gene ambiguous. Per germline, CDR1 SGHRS and CDR2 YFSETQ. The CDR3 length is 14 residues. The V and J ends lost 1 base and 0 bases respectively, with 7 bases between them. The CDR3 nucleotides are TGCGCCAGCAGCTTGACAGTACTGAACACTGAAGCTTTCTTT. This gives the protein CASSLTVLNTEAFF. The full variable domain, its missing parts supplied by reference TRBV5-1 and TRBJ1-1, is KAGVTQTPRYLIKTRGQQVTLSCSPISGHRSVSWYQQTPGQGLQFLFEYFSETQRNKGNFPGRFSGRQFSNSRSEMNVSTLELGDSALYLCASSLTVLNTEAFFGQGTRLTVV.

This clonotype has more than one count but fewer than ten. This chain connects TRBV4-1 to TRBJ2-3; 9 bases are a match to TRBD2. Germline V CDR1 and CDR2: MGHRA, YSYEKL. CDR3 length equals 17 residues. V dropped 0 bases and J dropped 6; count of bases not matched to a gene: 10. The chain's CDR3 is CASSQDIGRGGPDTQYF. The DNA for the CDR3 is TGCGCCAGCAGCCAAGATATTGGGCGGGGGGGCCCTGATACGCAGTATTTT.

As regards this clonotype: This may stem from a read error, because a much larger clone lies one nucleotide away. The chain carries TRBV2 and TRBJ2-5; D perhaps matches TRBD1 (5 bases). The length of the CDR3 is 15 residues. Per the germline V gene, CDR1 is SNHLY and CDR2 is FYNNEI. Here the CDR3 reads CASGQGGDRQETRYF. CDR3 nucleotide sequence: TGTGCCAGTGGGCAGGGCGGAGATCGTCAAGAGACCCGGTACTTC.

To note about this clonotype: Possible read error: a much larger clone is one base away. The V and J genes are TRBV6-2 or TRBV6-3 and TRBJ1-4; unclear D gene. V was clipped by 7 bases and J by 0 bases, with 6 bases between them. The CDR3 is 13 amino acids. The germline V gene encodes CDR1 MNHEY and CDR2 SVGEGT. DNA for the CDR3: TGTGCCAGCAACGCTGCAACTAATGAAAAACTGTTTTTT. Encoded protein: CASNAATNEKLFF.

This clonotype turned up a few times. The V call is TRBV28, the J call TRBJ1-2; D unclear. Trimming cost V 6 bases and J 10 bases, with 15 bases left between them. The germline V gene has CDR1 MDHEN and CDR2 SYDVKM. CDR3 size: 12 residues. This CDR3 is CASSLGRAVYTF. In DNA, the CDR3 is TGTGCCAGCAGCCTGGGTCGAGCTGTCTACACCTTC.

The genes are TRBV5-5 and TRBJ2-5; no clear D gene. The germline V and J ends were trimmed by 5 bases and 0 bases, with 11 bases remaining between them. CDR1 and CDR2 (germline): SGHKS, YYEKEE (reference sequence). CDR3 length: 14 amino acids. Here the CDR3 DNA reads TGTGCCAGCAGTCGGCAGAGCAACCAAGAGACCCAGTACTTC. It translates to CASSRQSNQETQYF.

The V gene is TRBV5-6, the J gene TRBJ1-5; 9 bases are a match to TRBD1. CDR3 size: 14 residues. Germline values: CDR1 SGHDT, CDR2 YYEEEE. J gave up 7 bases and V 2 bases, and 4 bases lay outside the gene matches. The CDR3, as DNA: TGTGCCAGCAGCTTAGGGACAGGGAGACAGCCCCAGCATTTT. This codes for CASSLGTGRQPQHF. The whole variable domain, remainder taken from reference TRBV5-6 and TRBJ1-5, is DAGVTQSPTHLIKTRGQQVTLRCSPKSGHDTVSWYQQALGQGPQFIFQYYEEEERQRGNFPDRFSGHQFPNYSSELNVNALLLGDSALYLCASSLGTGRQPQHFGDGTRLSIL.

This clonotype was observed a few times. V usage is TRBV12-3 or TRBV12-4 and J usage is TRBJ2-1, with 7 nucleotides matching TRBD2. J lost 4 bases, V lost 4 bases, and 10 bases had no gene match. This CDR3 region has 16 residues. CDR3 region: CASSSYFPGRYNEQFF. In DNA form, the CDR3 reads TGTGCCAGCAGTTCATACTTCCCCGGGAGGTACAATGAGCAGTTCTTC.